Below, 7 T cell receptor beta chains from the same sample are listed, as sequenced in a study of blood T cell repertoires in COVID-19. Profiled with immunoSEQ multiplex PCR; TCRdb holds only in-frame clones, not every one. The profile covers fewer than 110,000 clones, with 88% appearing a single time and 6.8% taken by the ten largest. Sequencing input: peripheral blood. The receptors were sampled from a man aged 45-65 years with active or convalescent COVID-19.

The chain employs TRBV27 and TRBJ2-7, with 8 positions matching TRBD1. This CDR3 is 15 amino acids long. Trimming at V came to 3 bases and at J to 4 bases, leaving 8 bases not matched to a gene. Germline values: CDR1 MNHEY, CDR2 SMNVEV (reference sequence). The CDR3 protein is CASSFQDRVHYEQYF. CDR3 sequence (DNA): TGTGCCAGCAGTTTCCAGGACAGGGTGCATTACGAGCAGTACTTC.

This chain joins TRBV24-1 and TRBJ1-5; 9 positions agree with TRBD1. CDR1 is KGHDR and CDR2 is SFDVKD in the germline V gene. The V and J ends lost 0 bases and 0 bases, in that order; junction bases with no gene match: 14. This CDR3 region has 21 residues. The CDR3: CATSDLLRRGQGGNSNQPQHF. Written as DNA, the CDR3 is TGTGCCACCAGTGATTTGCTTCGCCGGGGACAGGGTGGTAATAGCAATCAGCCCCAGCATTTT.

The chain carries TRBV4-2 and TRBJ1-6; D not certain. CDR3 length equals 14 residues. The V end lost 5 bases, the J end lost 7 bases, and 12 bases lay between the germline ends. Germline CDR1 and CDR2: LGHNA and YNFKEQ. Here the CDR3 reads CASSAEPGNSPLHF. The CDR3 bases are TGTGCCAGCAGCGCCGAACCGGGAAATTCACCCCTCCACTTT.

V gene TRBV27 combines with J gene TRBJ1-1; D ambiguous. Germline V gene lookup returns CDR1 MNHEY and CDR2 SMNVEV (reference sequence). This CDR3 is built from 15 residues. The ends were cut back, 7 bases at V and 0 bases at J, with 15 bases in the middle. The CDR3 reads CASIRNSYMNTEAFF. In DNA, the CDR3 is TGTGCCAGCATCCGAAACAGTTACATGAACACTGAAGCTTTCTTT.

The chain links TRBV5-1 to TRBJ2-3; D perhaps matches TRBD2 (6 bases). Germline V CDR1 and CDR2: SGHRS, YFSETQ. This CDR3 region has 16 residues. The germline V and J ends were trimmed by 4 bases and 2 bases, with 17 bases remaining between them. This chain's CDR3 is CASSGGVAAYTDTQYF. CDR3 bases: TGCGCCAGCAGCGGGGGAGTAGCGGCGTACACAGATACGCAGTATTTT.

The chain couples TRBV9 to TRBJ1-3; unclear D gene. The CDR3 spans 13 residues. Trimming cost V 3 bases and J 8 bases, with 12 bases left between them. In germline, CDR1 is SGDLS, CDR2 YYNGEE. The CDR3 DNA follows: TGTGCCAGCAGCGAATCCCGGAGCCACACCATATATTTT. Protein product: CASSESRSHTIYF.

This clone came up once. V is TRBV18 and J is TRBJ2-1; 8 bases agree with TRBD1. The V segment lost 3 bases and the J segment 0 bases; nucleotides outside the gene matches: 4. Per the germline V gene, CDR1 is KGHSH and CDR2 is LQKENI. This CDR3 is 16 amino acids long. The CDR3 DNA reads TGTGCCAGCTCACCCAGGACAGGGATCTCCTACAATGAGCAGTTCTTC. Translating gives CASSPRTGISYNEQFF.